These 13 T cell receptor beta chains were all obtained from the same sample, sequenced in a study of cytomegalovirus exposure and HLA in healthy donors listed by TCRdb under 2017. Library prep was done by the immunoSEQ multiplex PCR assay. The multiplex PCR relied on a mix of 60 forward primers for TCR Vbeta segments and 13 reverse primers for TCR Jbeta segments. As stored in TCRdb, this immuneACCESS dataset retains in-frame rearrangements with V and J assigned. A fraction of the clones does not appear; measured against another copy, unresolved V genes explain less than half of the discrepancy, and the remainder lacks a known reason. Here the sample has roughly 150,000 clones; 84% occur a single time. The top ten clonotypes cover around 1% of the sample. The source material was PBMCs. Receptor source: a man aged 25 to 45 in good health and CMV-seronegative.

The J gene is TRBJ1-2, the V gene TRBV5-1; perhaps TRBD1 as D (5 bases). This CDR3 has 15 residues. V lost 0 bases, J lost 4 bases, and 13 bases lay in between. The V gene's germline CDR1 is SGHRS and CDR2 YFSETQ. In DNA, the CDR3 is TGCGCCAGCAGCTTGGGGGCAGGGCAGAGCTATGGCTACACCTTC. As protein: CASSLGAGQSYGYTF.

The CDR3 coding sequence is TGCGCCAGCAGAACAGGGTTTACTCAGCCCCAGCATTTT. Protein: CASRTGFTQPQHF. This rearrangement joins TRBV10-1 to TRBJ1-5, with D possibly being TRBD1 (6 bases). The V gene's germline CDR1 is WNHNN and CDR2 SYGVQD (reference sequence). The CDR3 runs to 13 residues. Between the trimmed V and J ends, which lost 6 bases and 6 bases, there was a span of 12 bases.

CDR3 protein: CASKSTWNEQFF. The CDR3 bases are TGTGCCAGTAAATCTACCTGGAATGAGCAGTTCTTC. This chain uses TRBV11-2 with TRBJ2-1; D not resolved. V was clipped by 9 bases and J by 7 bases, with 13 bases between them. There are 12 residues in the CDR3. Germline V gene data show CDR1 as SGHAT and CDR2 as FQNNGV.

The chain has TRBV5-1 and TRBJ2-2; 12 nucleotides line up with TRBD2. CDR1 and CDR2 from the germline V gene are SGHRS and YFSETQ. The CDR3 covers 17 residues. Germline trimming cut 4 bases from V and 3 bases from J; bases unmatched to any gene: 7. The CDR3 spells CASSHELAGGDTGELFF. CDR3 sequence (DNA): TGCGCCAGCAGCCACGAACTAGCGGGGGGTGACACCGGGGAGCTGTTTTTT. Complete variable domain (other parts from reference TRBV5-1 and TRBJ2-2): KAGVTQTPRYLIKTRGQQVTLSCSPISGHRSVSWYQQTPGQGLQFLFEYFSETQRNKGNFPGRFSGRQFSNSRSEMNVSTLELGDSALYLCASSHELAGGDTGELFFGEGSRLTVL.

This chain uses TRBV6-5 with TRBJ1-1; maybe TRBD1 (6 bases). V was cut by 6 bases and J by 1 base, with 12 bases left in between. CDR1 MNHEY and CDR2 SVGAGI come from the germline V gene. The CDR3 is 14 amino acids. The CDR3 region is CASSSRDKNTEAFF. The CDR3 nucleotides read TGTGCCAGCAGCTCTAGGGACAAGAACACTGAAGCTTTCTTT.

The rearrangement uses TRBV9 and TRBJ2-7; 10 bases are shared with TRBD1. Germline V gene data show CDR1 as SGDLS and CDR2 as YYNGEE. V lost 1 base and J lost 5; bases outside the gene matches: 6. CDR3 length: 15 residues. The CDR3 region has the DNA TGTGCCAGCAGCGTATTCGGGACAGGGGAGAACGAGCAGTACTTC. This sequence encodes CASSVFGTGENEQYF.

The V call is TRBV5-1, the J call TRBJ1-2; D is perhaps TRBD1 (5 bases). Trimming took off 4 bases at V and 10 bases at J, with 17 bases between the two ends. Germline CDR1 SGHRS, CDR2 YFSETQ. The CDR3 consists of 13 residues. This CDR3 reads CASSPGAGPNYTF. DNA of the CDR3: TGCGCCAGCAGCCCGGGTGCGGGGCCCAACTACACCTTC.

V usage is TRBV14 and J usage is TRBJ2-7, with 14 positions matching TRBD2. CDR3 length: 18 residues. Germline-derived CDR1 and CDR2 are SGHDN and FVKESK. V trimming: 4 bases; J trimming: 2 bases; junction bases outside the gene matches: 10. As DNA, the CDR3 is TGTGCCAGCAGCCTGCATACGGGACTAGCGGGAGACCCCTACGAGCAGTACTTC. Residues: CASSLHTGLAGDPYEQYF. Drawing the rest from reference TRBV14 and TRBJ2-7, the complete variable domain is EAGVTQFPSHSVIEKGQTVTLRCDPISGHDNLYWYRRVMGKEIKFLLHFVKESKQDESGMPNNRFLAERTGGTYSTLKVQPAELEDSGVYFCASSLHTGLAGDPYEQYFGPGTRLTVT.

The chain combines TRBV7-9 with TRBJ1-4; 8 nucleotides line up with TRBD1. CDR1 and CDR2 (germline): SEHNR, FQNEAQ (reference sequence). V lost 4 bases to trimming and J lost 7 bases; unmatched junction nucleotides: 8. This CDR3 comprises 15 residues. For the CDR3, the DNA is TGTGCCAGCAGCTCGTTACAGGGGGTCGTTGAAAAACTGTTTTTT. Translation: CASSSLQGVVEKLFF.

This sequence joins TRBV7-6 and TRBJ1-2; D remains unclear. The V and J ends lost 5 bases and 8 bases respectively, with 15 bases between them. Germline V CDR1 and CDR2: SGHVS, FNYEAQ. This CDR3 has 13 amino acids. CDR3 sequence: CASSPLDTDGYTF. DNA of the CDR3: TGTGCCAGCAGCCCACTCGACACAGACGGCTACACCTTC.

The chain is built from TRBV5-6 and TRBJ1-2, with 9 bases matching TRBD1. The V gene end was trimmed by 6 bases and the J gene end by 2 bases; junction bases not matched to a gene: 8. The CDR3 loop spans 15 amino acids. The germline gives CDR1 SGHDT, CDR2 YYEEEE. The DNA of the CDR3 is TGTGCCAGCATCCCGACAGGGGGGGAGAACTATGGCTACACCTTC. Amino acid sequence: CASIPTGGENYGYTF.

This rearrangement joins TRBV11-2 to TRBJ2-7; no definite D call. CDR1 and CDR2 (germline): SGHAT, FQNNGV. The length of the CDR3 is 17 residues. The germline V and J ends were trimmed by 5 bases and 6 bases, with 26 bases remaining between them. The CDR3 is CASSTLSPRALVSEQYF. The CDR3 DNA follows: TGTGCCAGCAGCACCCTATCCCCGCGCGCGTTGGTTTCCGAGCAGTACTTC.

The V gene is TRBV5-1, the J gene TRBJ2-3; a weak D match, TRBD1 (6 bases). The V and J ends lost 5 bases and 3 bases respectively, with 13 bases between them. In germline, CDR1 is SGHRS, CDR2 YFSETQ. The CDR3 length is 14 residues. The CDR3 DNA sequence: TGCGCCAGCAGACTAAGGACAGAAACAGATACGCAGTATTTT. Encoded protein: CASRLRTETDTQYF.